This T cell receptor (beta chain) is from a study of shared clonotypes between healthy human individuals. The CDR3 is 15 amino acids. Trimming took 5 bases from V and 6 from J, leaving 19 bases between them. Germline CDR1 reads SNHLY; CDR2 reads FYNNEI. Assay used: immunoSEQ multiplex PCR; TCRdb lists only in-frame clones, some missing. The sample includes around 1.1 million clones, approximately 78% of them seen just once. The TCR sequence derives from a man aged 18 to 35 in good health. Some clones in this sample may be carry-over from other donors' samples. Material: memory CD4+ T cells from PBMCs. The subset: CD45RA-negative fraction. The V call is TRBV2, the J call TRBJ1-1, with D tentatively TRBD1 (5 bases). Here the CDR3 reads CASSYYSGGVAEAFF. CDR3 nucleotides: TGTGCCAGCAGTTACTACTCCGGGGGGGTAGCTGAAGCTTTCTTT.